One sample yielded the 2 T cell receptor beta chains listed below, sequenced in a study of T cells in Graves' hyperthyroidism and ophthalmopathy (dated by TCRdb to about 2019). The library was built by means of multiplex PCR. The instrument was an Illumina HiSeq 2000. TCR beta CDR3 regions were amplified from RNA transcripts. A first-round RT-PCR of the TCR CDR3 used the HTBI primer set with the Qiagen OneStep RT-PCR kit. The public reads were reprocessed in TCRdb via fastp at Q25 and MiXCR, keeping in-frame beta chains. Every distinct CDR3 protein forms one entry, paired with its most common genes and DNA. The sample has roughly 280,000 distinct CDR3 sequences on record, approximately 15% of them singletons. The ten largest clones capture around 61% of the sample. The sequenced material came from blood. The receptors stem from a woman aged 55-69 years with Graves' ophthalmopathy.

At least ten counts were recorded for this clonotype. The chain employs TRBV7-2 and TRBJ2-3; D is undetermined. The CDR3 totals 14 residues. The germline V and J ends were trimmed by 5 bases and 2 bases, with 11 bases remaining between them. Germline CDR1 reads SGHTA; CDR2 reads FQGNSA. DNA for the CDR3: TGTGCCAGCAGCCCTAGGGTCAACACAGATACGCAGTATTTT. Residues: CASSPRVNTDTQYF.

This clonotype was seen ten or more times. This rearrangement joins TRBV27 to TRBJ2-7; D call uncertain. V dropped 6 bases and J dropped 2 bases, with 14 bases sitting between them. The CDR3 covers 14 residues. Germline V lookup: CDR1 MNHEY, CDR2 SMNVEV (reference sequence). The CDR3 sequence: CASSPKNGPYEQYF. CDR3 DNA: TGTGCCAGCAGCCCAAAAAATGGGCCCTACGAGCAGTACTTC.